A selection of T cell receptor beta chains follows, all from one sample in a study of regulatory T cells in long-lasting Graves disease. TCRdb reprocessed the multiplex PCR reads with MiXCR, giving one entry per CDR3 protein. The top ten hold about 14% of the sample, which has approximately 270,000 distinct CDR3 sequences, around 19% seen once. These data are also associated with another study on T cells in Graves' hyperthyroidism and ophthalmopathy.

Sequenced material: peripheral blood mononuclear cells (PBMCs), taken at new diagnosis, from a patient treated with antithyroid drugs. The receptors were sampled from a woman in her twenties or thirties with Graves disease. CDR3s include the opening cysteine and the closing phenylalanine or tryptophan. D genes are given only for firm matches. A clone size is listed for some rows: how often the clone was seen (once, few, many), or a class if it is expanded.

j_gene,d_gene,abundance,v_gene,CDR3nt,CDR3aa
TRBJ2-7,TRBD1,few,TRBV4-1,TGCGCCAGCAGCCAAGTGGAAGGACAGGTCTCCTACGAGCAGTACTTC,CASSQVEGQVSYEQYF
TRBJ1-1,.,.,TRBV11-2,TGTGCCAGCAGCGCTCCACGACAGGATACTGAAGCTTTCTTT,CASSAPRQDTEAFF
TRBJ1-2,TRBD1,.,TRBV20-1,TGCAGTGCTAGAGATTACGCGGACAGGGCTAGCTACACCTTC,CSARDYADRASYTF
TRBJ2-3,.,.,TRBV3-1,TGTGCCAGCAGCCAACATGGGGGTGGAGATACGCAGTATTTT,CASSQHGGGDTQYF
TRBJ2-1,TRBD2,many,TRBV28,TGTGCCAGCAGTAGGCGCGGGGGGGCCTATGCGATGAGTGGGCAGTTCTTC,CASSRRGGAYAMSGQFF
TRBJ1-6,.,many,TRBV12-5,TGTGCTAGTGGCCCGGCGCGATTTTCACCCCTCCACTTT,CASGPARFSPLHF
TRBJ2-7,.,many,TRBV27,TGTGCCAGCAGTCCCCCCCGGGGGAGTGTGTACGAGCAGTACTTC,CASSPPRGSVYEQYF
TRBJ1-5,.,many,TRBV14,TGTGCCAGCAGCCAAGAAAGAGGACCAGGGGAACAGCCCCAGCATTTT,CASSQERGPGEQPQHF
TRBJ1-4,.,.,TRBV6-2/TRBV6-3,TGTGCCAGCAGGGGGAAGGGTAGTTCTAATGAAAAACTGTTTTTT,CASRGKGSSNEKLFF
TRBJ1-2,TRBD1,many,TRBV6-2/TRBV6-3,TGTGCCAGCAGCACAGGGGATAACTATGGCTACACCTTC,CASSTGDNYGYTF
TRBJ2-2,TRBD2,few,TRBV6-1,TGTGCCAGCAGTGAAACTAGCGGGGGGGCCGGTGAGCTGTTTTTT,CASSETSGGAGELFF
TRBJ1-3,.,.,TRBV9,TGTGCCAGCAGCGTGTCCCACCAGGGGAGGTCTGGAAACACCATATATTTT,CASSVSHQGRSGNTIYF
TRBJ2-3,TRBD1,many,TRBV12-3/TRBV12-4,TGTGCCAGCAGAGTCCAGGGGGCACACGTGGATACGCAGTATTTT,CASRVQGAHVDTQYF
TRBJ2-3,.,few,TRBV14,TGTGCCAGCAGCCAAGAACACAGCACAGATACGCAGTATTTT,CASSQEHSTDTQYF
TRBJ2-7,.,many,TRBV6-1,TGTGCCAGCACCTCCGGCTACCCTCGATTC,CASTSGYPRF
TRBJ2-1,TRBD1,.,TRBV10-1,TGCGCCAGCAGCACAGGGGGACCTAACAATGAGCAGTTCTTC,CASSTGGPNNEQFF
TRBJ1-2,.,many,TRBV4-2,TGTGCCAGCAGCCAAGAGGACTCTCGGGGCTACACCTTC,CASSQEDSRGYTF
TRBJ2-3,TRBD2,.,TRBV11-2,TGTGCCAGCAGCTTCCGACGACTAGCGAGAGGGGAAGATACGCAGTATTTT,CASSFRRLARGEDTQYF
TRBJ2-3,.,many,TRBV7-9,TGTGCCAACCGCAGGGGCTCGGGCACAGATACGCAGTATTTT,CANRRGSGTDTQYF
TRBJ2-3,TRBD2,.,TRBV20-1,TGCAGTGCTAGAGACCCTAGCGGGGGGGTCACAGATACGCAGTATTTT,CSARDPSGGVTDTQYF
TRBJ1-1,.,many,TRBV19,TGTGCCAGTAGTATAACTGGCGGGAGTGAAGCTTTCTTT,CASSITGGSEAFF
TRBJ2-7,TRBD1,medium-sized,TRBV11-2,TGTGCCAGCAGTACCGGGACAGGGAGGTCCTACGAGCAGTACTTC,CASSTGTGRSYEQYF
TRBJ1-1,TRBD1,many,TRBV19,TGTGCCAGTAGACAACAGGGGGCCTACACTGAAGCTTTCTTT,CASRQQGAYTEAFF
TRBJ2-1,TRBD1,many,TRBV11-2,TGTGCCAGCAGCTCCGGGACAGTGGATTACAATGAGCAGTTCTTC,CASSSGTVDYNEQFF
TRBJ2-7,TRBD2,.,TRBV5-1,TGCGCCAGCAGCTTGGGTTTAGCGGGAGCCCATCCCTACGAGCAGTACTTC,CASSLGLAGAHPYEQYF
TRBJ2-1,TRBD2,many,TRBV5-1,TGCGCCAGCAGCTTTAGCGGGGGGATCAATGAGCAGTTCTTC,CASSFSGGINEQFF
TRBJ2-5,.,.,TRBV12-3/TRBV12-4,TGTGCCAGCAGTTTTAGGGGGGGCCGAGAGACCCAGTACTTC,CASSFRGGRETQYF
TRBJ2-6,.,once,TRBV7-7,TGTGCTAGCAGCCCCCTCATGGGGAGCTCTGGGGCCAACGTCCTGACTTTC,CASSPLMGSSGANVLTF
TRBJ1-1,.,many,TRBV24-1,TGTGCCACCAGTGATTTGCCACTCTGGATCTGGAGGAACACTGAAGCTTTCTTT,CATSDLPLWIWRNTEAFF
TRBJ1-1,.,many,TRBV15,TGTGCCACCAGCAGGATAAGGGGGAACACTGAAGCTTTCTTT,CATSRIRGNTEAFF
TRBJ1-3,TRBD1,many,TRBV7-8,TGTGCCAGCAGACAAAGTCCCGGGACAGGTGGAAACACCATATATTTT,CASRQSPGTGGNTIYF
TRBJ2-6,TRBD1,.,TRBV6-1,TGTGCCACCGCCACCCGGGACAGGGGTCCTGCTGGGGCCAACGTCCTGACTTTC,CATATRDRGPAGANVLTF
TRBJ2-1,TRBD2,.,TRBV5-8,TGTGCCAGCAGCTTACTAGCGGGGGGTCACAATGAGCAGTTCTTC,CASSLLAGGHNEQFF
TRBJ2-7,.,many,TRBV7-2,TGTGCCAGCAGCTTAAGTCGCAGGGTCTACGAGCAGTACTTC,CASSLSRRVYEQYF
TRBJ1-2,TRBD1,many,TRBV6-9,TGTGCCAGCAGTTCCGGGGACAGCCCATTCTATGGCTACACCTTC,CASSSGDSPFYGYTF
TRBJ1-1,.,few,TRBV19,TGTGCCAGTAGTATTGGAGTTTCTGAAGCTTTCTTT,CASSIGVSEAFF
TRBJ1-6,.,few,TRBV20-1,TGCAGTGCTAGCTCCGGACAGAATAATTCACCCCTCCACTTT,CSASSGQNNSPLHF
TRBJ2-3,.,many,TRBV12-3/TRBV12-4,TGTGCCAGCAGTTCGGCCAGATCCACAGATACGCAGTATTTT,CASSSARSTDTQYF
TRBJ2-5,TRBD2,many,TRBV27,TGTGCCAGCAGGCTAGCGGGGCGGGAGACCCAGTACTTC,CASRLAGRETQYF
TRBJ2-1,TRBD1,many,TRBV7-3,TGTGCCAGCAGCCAGAGGGACAGAGCCTACAATGAGCAGTTCTTC,CASSQRDRAYNEQFF
TRBJ1-4,.,.,TRBV4-3,TGCGCCAGCAGCCAAGGGACACCGGGACAAGGTGAAAAACTGTTTTTT,CASSQGTPGQGEKLFF
TRBJ2-3,.,many,TRBV11-2,TGTGCCAGCAGCAGATGGGGGACTGGAACAGATACGCAGTATTTT,CASSRWGTGTDTQYF
TRBJ2-2,TRBD1,.,TRBV7-9,TGTGCCAGCAGCTTAGCGGACAGGATTTTTGTGAACACCGGGGAGCTGTTTTTT,CASSLADRIFVNTGELFF
TRBJ1-1,.,many,TRBV11-2,TGTGCCAGCGAACATTTCGGTCAGGGGATGAACACTGAAGCTTTCTTT,CASEHFGQGMNTEAFF
TRBJ2-3,TRBD1,many,TRBV11-2,TGTGCCAGCAGCGGCCGGGACAGACTCACAGATACGCAGTATTTT,CASSGRDRLTDTQYF
TRBJ2-3,TRBD2,.,TRBV7-2,TGTGCCAGCAGACCTATCTTAGCGGGGGAGAGCACAGATACGCAGTATTTT,CASRPILAGESTDTQYF
TRBJ2-1,TRBD2,.,TRBV4-1,TGTGCCAGCAGCCAATTAGCGGGGACCGGGGGGCGGAATGAGCAGTTCTTC,CASSQLAGTGGRNEQFF
TRBJ2-7,.,many,TRBV7-2,TGTGCCAGCAGCCCCCGGGACCCCATCCACGAGGGGCAGTACTTC,CASSPRDPIHEGQYF